One and the same sample provided the 5 T cell receptor beta chains below, sequenced in a study of human T cells and chemical hapten exposure. One entry per CDR3 protein, called by TCRdb with MiXCR from the RACE reads. The sample lists under 450,000 distinct CDR3 sequences; more than 5% were seen once. As for time point: patch test 2, 6 weeks after DPC sensitization. Stated treatment: therapeutic diphenylcyclopropenone sensitization with weekly scalp DPC. The sequences come from whole blood, collected in connection with sensitization to the hapten diphenylcyclopropenone (DPC). These receptors originate from a woman aged 18 to 35 with alopecia areata. Some clones in this sample may be carry-over from other donors' samples.

This clonotype was found a few times. The chain joins TRBV20-1 to TRBJ1-2, with a weak D call TRBD1 (6 bases). The CDR3 is 14 amino acids. Per the germline V gene, CDR1 is DFQATT and CDR2 is SNEGSKA (reference sequence). V gave up 5 bases and J gave up 6 bases, with 19 bases separating them. Here the CDR3 DNA reads TGCAGTGCTCCCTTGGGGGGCTTCGGAGATGGCTACACCTTC. Its protein product is CSAPLGGFGDGYTF.

In this sample, this clonotype turned up a few times. The chain is built from TRBV7-2 and TRBJ2-2; D is perhaps TRBD2 (5 bases). V lost 5 bases to trimming and J lost 6 bases, with 13 bases between them. CDR1 and CDR2 from the germline V gene are SGHTA and FQGNSA. The CDR3 is 14 residues long. Written as DNA, the CDR3 is TGTGCCAGCAGCACCAACCGGGGAGCCGGGGAGCTGTTTTTT. It yields the protein CASSTNRGAGELFF. Full variable domain (missing parts from reference TRBV7-2 and TRBJ2-2): GAGVSQSPSNKVTEKGKDVELRCDPISGHTALYWYRQSLGQGLEFLIYFQGNSAPDKSGLPSDRFSAERTGGSVSTLTIQRTQQEDSAVYLCASSTNRGAGELFFGEGSRLTVL.

This clonotype was detected a few times. The chain couples TRBV20-1 to TRBJ2-7, with 8 bases matching TRBD2. The CDR3 runs to 15 residues. The germline CDR1 and CDR2 sequences are DFQATT and SNEGSKA (reference sequence). V lost 0 bases, J lost 7 bases, and 11 bases stayed unmatched. The CDR3 is CSARDRSGLASEQYF. CDR3 in DNA: TGCAGTGCTAGAGATCGCTCCGGACTAGCATCGGAGCAGTACTTC.

This clonotype was detected a few times. V usage is TRBV12-3 or TRBV12-4 and J usage is TRBJ2-1; D gene ambiguous. CDR3 length: 12 amino acids. Trimming shortened V by 5 bases and J by 5 bases, and 7 bases separated the two germline ends. DNA for the CDR3: TGTGCCAGCAGTAACCTCGACAATGAGCAGTTCTTC. Its protein product is CASSNLDNEQFF.

The chain combines TRBV12-3 or TRBV12-4 with TRBJ1-1; D is unclear. V dropped 2 bases and J dropped 4 bases, with 11 bases sitting between them. CDR3 length equals 14 residues. CDR3: CASSLIEVSTEAFF. The DNA of the CDR3 is TGTGCCAGCAGTTTAATTGAGGTGAGCACTGAAGCTTTCTTT.